The rows below give T cell receptor beta chains drawn from one sample of a study of regulatory T cells. Here immunoSEQ multiplex PCR was the method, and the copy in TCRdb shows in-frame clones only, minus some. The sample has 20,000 or so clones, approximately 94% seen once; the top ten hold 3.5%. Material for sequencing was CD8+ T cells sorted from blood. These receptors were obtained from a child younger than 10 with CD3G deficiency. The conserved cysteine and the conserved F or W are not part of the CDR3 here.

TRBV28 | ASSATGLLGEQY
TRBV28 | ASSYGRPGEAF
TRBV5-1 | ASSFFLDWRDTQY
TRBV19 | ASAPGQGADYGYT
TRBV7-8 | ASSLVAGGPLGETQY
TRBV28 | ASSGYSYEQY
TRBV5-1 | ASSLAGTGFHEQY
TRBV6-6 | ASQGAYEQY
TRBV6-1 | ASSEYVRGPYEQY
TRBV6-1 | ASSLGVGGIHEQY
TRBV6-1 | ASSVGRGRGNNEQF
TRBV7-9 | ASSLDTYEQY
TRBV7-6 | ASSWTTGGEQY
TRBV28 | ASSASDSYEQY
TRBV28 | ASSFAPSREQY
TRBV9 | ASSAGTSGYNEQF
TRBV28 | ASSLPHSGANVLT
TRBV7-9 | ASSLGGREQF
TRBV27 | ASSLAARSGEQY
TRBV28 | ATSQGFAEAF
TRBV7-8 | ASSLTGAPSYEQY
TRBV28 | ASKRDVAYEQY
TRBV28 | ASSSLRIANSPLH
TRBV6-1 | ASSERQHSGANVLT
TRBV6-5 | ASSYTLADEQF
TRBV6-1 | ASSEGEGNTEAF
TRBV7-8 | ASSFDLGTYEQY
TRBV9 | ASSSSGQHYNEQF
TRBV7-9 | ASSGDSSYEQY
TRBV28 | ASSFADSYEQY
TRBV6-1 | ASSEWGRAQPQH
TRBV29-1 | SVGVVTYEQY
TRBV28 | ASSLASGSFPYEQY
TRBV6-5 | ASSAAGKGEQY
TRBV7-8 | ASSYRDRDEQY
TRBV12-2 | ASRLVRLSQQETQY
TRBV6-1 | ASSAITSGQETQY
TRBV7-9 | ASSSWQGFSGANVLT
TRBV19 | ASSRLAGGSAGELF
TRBV7-9 | ASSLSGGAEQF
TRBV13 | ASSLAGETQY
TRBV28 | ASSYGRGYEQF
TRBV10-3 | ATRGVSNYGYT
TRBV28 | ASSSSGGTGEKLF
TRBV6-1 | ASSLQGVANQPQH
TRBV9 | ASSVRGASTDTQY